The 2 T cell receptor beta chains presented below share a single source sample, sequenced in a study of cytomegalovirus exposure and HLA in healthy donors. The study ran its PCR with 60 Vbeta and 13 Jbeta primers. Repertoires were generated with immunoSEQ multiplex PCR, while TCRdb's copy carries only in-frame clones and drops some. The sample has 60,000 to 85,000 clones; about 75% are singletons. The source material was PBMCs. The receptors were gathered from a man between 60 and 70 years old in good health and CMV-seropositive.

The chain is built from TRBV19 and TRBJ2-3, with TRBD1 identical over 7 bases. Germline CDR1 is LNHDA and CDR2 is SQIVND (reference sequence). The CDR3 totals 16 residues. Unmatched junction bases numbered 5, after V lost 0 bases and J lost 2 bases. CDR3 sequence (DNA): TGTGCCAGTAGTATAGATAGGGGGCAGCACACAGATACGCAGTATTTT. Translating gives CASSIDRGQHTDTQYF.

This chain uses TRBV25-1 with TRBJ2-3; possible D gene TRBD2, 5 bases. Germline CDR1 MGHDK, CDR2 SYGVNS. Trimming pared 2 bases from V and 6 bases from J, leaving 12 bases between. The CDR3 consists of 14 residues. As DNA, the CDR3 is TGTGCCAGCAGTGAAGGACTGACGTTCGATACGCAGTATTTT. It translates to CASSEGLTFDTQYF.